This is a list of T cell receptor beta chains from one sample in a study of T cell clusters in autoimmune cytopenias. With the multiplex PCR reads reprocessed, TCRdb shows one record per CDR3 protein and no DNA. The specimen's table records over 6,000 distinct CDR3 sequences. This sample was also put to use in a study of T cell repertoires in aging, cancer and after chemotherapy.

Sequencing was done on a sample of peripheral blood. The receptors here all came from a human donor in good health. Both conserved end residues are part of each CDR3. Each record gives: clone size, CDR3 length, V gene, J gene, CDR3 protein. Part of the rows lack a size; the others show once, few, many or a class for expanded clones.

clone size: .; CDR3 length: 15; V gene: TRBV6-4; J gene: TRBJ1-5; CDR3 protein: CASNRTATNYQPQHF
clone size: .; CDR3 length: 14; V gene: TRBV6-5; J gene: TRBJ1-4; CDR3 protein: CASSSGGADEKLFF
clone size: .; CDR3 length: 13; V gene: TRBV19; J gene: TRBJ1-1; CDR3 protein: CASSTQQGAEAFF
clone size: .; CDR3 length: 19; V gene: TRBV6-5; J gene: TRBJ2-3; CDR3 protein: CASSYSTGTSPRATDTQYF
clone size: .; CDR3 length: 13; V gene: TRBV21-1; J gene: TRBJ2-3; CDR3 protein: CASSKERADTQYF
clone size: medium-sized; CDR3 length: 13; V gene: TRBV19; J gene: TRBJ2-5; CDR3 protein: CATTRAAGETQYF
clone size: medium-sized; CDR3 length: 13; V gene: TRBV19; J gene: TRBJ2-1; CDR3 protein: CASSPRGYNEQFF
clone size: medium-sized; CDR3 length: 18; V gene: TRBV19; J gene: TRBJ2-6; CDR3 protein: CASSKGAGGAWGANVLTF
clone size: medium-sized; CDR3 length: 15; V gene: TRBV5-4; J gene: TRBJ2-1; CDR3 protein: CASSLTQGPYNEQFF
clone size: medium-sized; CDR3 length: 13; V gene: TRBV5-1; J gene: TRBJ1-2; CDR3 protein: CASSYDTNYGYTF
clone size: .; CDR3 length: 14; V gene: TRBV30; J gene: TRBJ1-1; CDR3 protein: CAWSGGTANTEAFF
clone size: .; CDR3 length: 15; V gene: TRBV5-1; J gene: TRBJ2-7; CDR3 protein: CASSSRQGPLYEQYF
clone size: medium-sized; CDR3 length: 12; V gene: TRBV6-1; J gene: TRBJ2-1; CDR3 protein: CASSEAGDEQFF
clone size: .; CDR3 length: 15; V gene: TRBV18; J gene: TRBJ2-7; CDR3 protein: CASSPTGTVSYEQYF
clone size: .; CDR3 length: 15; V gene: TRBV6-6; J gene: TRBJ1-5; CDR3 protein: CASSQGQDSNQPQHF
clone size: medium-sized; CDR3 length: 13; V gene: TRBV6-5; J gene: TRBJ2-7; CDR3 protein: CASSYGILGEQYF
clone size: medium-sized; CDR3 length: 14; V gene: TRBV6-6; J gene: TRBJ2-5; CDR3 protein: CASIPGQGRETQYF
clone size: .; CDR3 length: 16; V gene: TRBV24-1; J gene: TRBJ2-3; CDR3 protein: CATTHLSGGTQDTQYF
clone size: .; CDR3 length: 13; V gene: TRBV19; J gene: TRBJ1-1; CDR3 protein: CASTPRDRVEAFF
clone size: .; CDR3 length: 15; V gene: TRBV7-9; J gene: TRBJ1-6; CDR3 protein: CASSLGYRANSPLHF
clone size: .; CDR3 length: 14; V gene: TRBV7-6; J gene: TRBJ2-5; CDR3 protein: CASSSEVSGETQYF
clone size: medium-sized; CDR3 length: 15; V gene: TRBV19; J gene: TRBJ2-1; CDR3 protein: CASSIGDRGIGEQFF
clone size: .; CDR3 length: 16; V gene: TRBV18; J gene: TRBJ2-3; CDR3 protein: CASSEYRGLGTDTQYF
clone size: medium-sized; CDR3 length: 14; V gene: TRBV27; J gene: TRBJ2-3; CDR3 protein: CASSLFRSTDTQYF